This T cell receptor (beta chain) was observed in a study of Graves' ophthalmopathy and Graves' hyperthyroidism. This clonotype was counted at least ten times. The CDR3 is 14 amino acids. Germline lookup yields CDR1 MDHEN and CDR2 SYDVKM. Between the trimmed V and J ends, which lost 5 bases and 4 bases, there was a span of 12 bases. Transcripts of RNA were the source for amplifying TCR beta CDR3 regions. Second-round multiplex PCR came after first-round RT-PCR with HTBI primers. Using its own MiXCR run on the multiplex PCR reads, TCRdb lists one record per CDR3 protein. The sample carries some 410,000 distinct CDR3 sequences, roughly 21% recorded once.

The V call is TRBV28, the J call TRBJ1-3; D is undetermined. The TCR originated in a woman under 30 with stable Graves' hyperthyroidism. Sequencing was carried out using peripheral blood. CDR3 sequence reads: CASSLRTVGNTIYF. The CDR3 region has the DNA TGTGCCAGCAGTCTGCGGACGGTCGGAAACACCATATATTTT.